The 26 T cell receptor beta chains reported below all come from one sample, sequenced in a study of T cells in Graves' hyperthyroidism and ophthalmopathy. TCR beta CDR3 regions were amplified from RNA transcripts. Primed by the HTBI set, a first-round RT-PCR was run on the TCR CDR3. MiXCR, run by TCRdb on the multiplex PCR reads, gives a single entry per CDR3 protein. Among some 500,000 distinct CDR3 sequences listed, approximately 25% were seen once. Sequenced material: blood. These receptors were collected from a woman aged 25 to 39 with Graves' ophthalmopathy.

In its sample, this clonotype was seen many times. J is TRBJ2-2 and V is TRBV28, with D perhaps TRBD2 (6 bases). Germline-derived CDR1 and CDR2 are MDHEN and SYDVKM. Trimming pared 8 bases from V and 5 bases from J, leaving 24 bases between. The CDR3 is made up of 17 amino acids. The CDR3 sequence: CASGPGLDIAGTGELFF. CDR3 nucleotide sequence: TGTGCCAGCGGCCCTGGCCTTGACATTGCGGGAACCGGGGAGCTGTTTTTT.

This clonotype has more than one count but fewer than ten. The rearrangement joins TRBV28 to TRBJ2-7; no clear D gene. CDR3 length: 15 amino acids. The V end lost 2 bases, the J end lost 0 bases, and 11 bases lay between the germline ends. CDR1 and CDR2 (germline): MDHEN, SYDVKM. The CDR3 sequence: CASSLLGIVSYEQYF. In nucleotides, the CDR3 is TGTGCCAGCAGTTTACTGGGGATCGTCTCCTACGAGCAGTACTTC.

For this clonotype: Being one base from a much bigger clone, this may be a read error. This CDR3 fails to terminate in the conserved phenylalanine or tryptophan, so it likely reflects a read error. V usage is TRBV6-2 or TRBV6-3 and J usage is TRBJ2-7, with 10 bases fitting TRBD2. This CDR3 is built from 13 residues. V dropped 8 bases and J dropped 7; count of bases not matched to a gene: 8. The germline CDR1 and CDR2 sequences are MNHEY and SVGEGT. CDR3 amino acids: CASGAGGRREQYL. For the CDR3, the DNA is TGTGCCAGCGGAGCGGGGGGGCGTCGAGAGCAGTACCTC.

This chain connects TRBV2 to TRBJ2-7; D is unresolved. The V gene lost 3 bases and the J gene lost 2 bases, with 8 bases spanning the gap. The germline CDR1 and CDR2 sequences are SNHLY and FYNNEI. The CDR3 extends over 13 amino acids. The chain's CDR3 is CASSEWSAYEQYF. The CDR3 DNA follows: TGTGCCAGCAGTGAGTGGTCCGCCTACGAGCAGTACTTC. Full variable domain (rest looked up from reference TRBV2 and TRBJ2-7): EPEVTQTPSHQVTQMGQEVILRCVPISNHLYFYWYRQILGQKVEFLVSFYNNEISEKSEIFDDQFSVERPDGSNFTLKIRSTKLEDSAMYFCASSEWSAYEQYFGPGTRLTVT.

A remark on this clonotype: A much larger clone sits a single nucleotide away, making a read error possible. V gene TRBV19 combines with J gene TRBJ1-2; D is unresolved. Germline CDR1 is LNHDA and CDR2 is SQIVND (reference sequence). The CDR3 spans 15 residues. The CDR3 here is CASSTLTEYNYGYAF. The CDR3 DNA reads TGTGCCAGTAGTACCCTGACGGAGTATAACTATGGCTACGCCTTC.

This clonotype was seen many times. V is TRBV7-2 and J is TRBJ1-2; 9 nucleotides match TRBD1. Germline values: CDR1 SGHTA, CDR2 FQGNSA. Losses at the gene ends were 4 bases for V and 6 bases for J; bases not matched to a gene: 12. The CDR3 consists of 16 residues. The chain's CDR3 is CASSSSYRGPRDGYTF. In DNA form, the CDR3 reads TGTGCCAGCAGCTCCTCATACAGGGGGCCGAGGGATGGCTACACCTTC.

This clonotype was seen many times. V is TRBV2 and J is TRBJ1-2; 8 positions agree with TRBD1. This CDR3 is 14 amino acids long. The junction had 6 bases not matched to a gene; V was cut back by 6 bases and J by 3 bases. CDR1 is SNHLY and CDR2 is FYNNEI in the germline V gene. The CDR3 bases are TGTGCCAGCAGAATGGACAGGGATCACTATGGCTACACCTTC. The encoded protein is CASRMDRDHYGYTF.

This clonotype was observed a few times. The V gene is TRBV15, the J gene TRBJ2-5; D might be TRBD1 (5 bases). V lost 2 bases and J lost 2, with 15 bases in between. Germline lookup yields CDR1 LNHNV and CDR2 YYDKDF (reference sequence). CDR3 length: 16 amino acids. As DNA, the CDR3 is TGTGCCACCAGCAGACCCAGAGTCAGGGAACAAGAGACCCAGTACTTC. Protein product: CATSRPRVREQETQYF.

This clonotype was counted between two and nine times. The chain couples TRBV27 to TRBJ1-2, with 12 nucleotides matching TRBD1. V lost 6 bases and J lost 2; bases outside the gene matches: 7. Germline-derived CDR1 and CDR2 are MNHEY and SMNVEV (reference sequence). This CDR3 spans 16 amino acids. The CDR3 DNA reads as TGTGCCAGCAGAAGCCCGGGACAGGGGGCGAACTATGGCTACACCTTC. Its protein product is CASRSPGQGANYGYTF.

The chain couples TRBV6-1 to TRBJ2-5, with TRBD2 identical over 10 bases. Germline loops: CDR1 MNHNS, CDR2 SASEGT. Trimming at V came to 5 bases and at J to 8 bases, leaving 8 bases not matched to a gene. The CDR3 consists of 14 residues. Here the CDR3 DNA reads TGTGCCAGCAGTCCTCTAGCGGGGGCTAGAACCCAGTACTTC. It translates to CASSPLAGARTQYF.

A few counts support this clonotype. The chain recombines TRBV18 with TRBJ1-3; D remains unclear. The CDR3 is made up of 12 amino acids. CDR1 is KGHSH and CDR2 is LQKENI in the germline V gene. The V gene lost 4 bases and the J gene lost 4 bases, with 5 bases spanning the gap. The CDR3 loop reads CASSQLGNTIYF. The CDR3 DNA reads as TGTGCCAGCTCACAACTAGGAAACACCATATATTTT.

As for this clonotype: A read error may produce the germline difference seen at one junction end. This rearrangement joins TRBV5-1 to TRBJ2-5, with 9 bases lining up with TRBD2. Germline CDR1 SGHRS, CDR2 YFSETQ. The CDR3 runs 15 residues. The CDR3 DNA sequence: TGCGCCATCAGCGTCAGCGGGGGGCACCAAGAGACCCAGTACTTC. Its protein is CAISVSGGHQETQYF.

Comments on this clonotype: At one end the junction does not follow the germline gene, possibly because of a read error. The gene calls are TRBV6-1 and TRBJ1-5, with 7 nucleotides matching TRBD1. Germline V CDR1 and CDR2: MNHNS, SASEGT. The CDR3 is made up of 16 amino acids. This CDR3 reads CASSEGWGRGGQPQHF. The DNA of the CDR3 is TGTGCCAGCAGTGAGGGATGGGGCAGGGGGGGTCAGCCCCAACATTTT.

The J gene is TRBJ2-5, the V gene TRBV28, with 7 bases aligning to TRBD1. From germline, CDR1 is MDHEN and CDR2 SYDVKM. The CDR3 is 13 amino acids. V lost 7 bases and J lost 5; bases outside the gene matches: 7. For the CDR3, the DNA is TGTGCCAGCAACGAACAGGGGCGGGAGACCCAGTACTTC. Translation gives CASNEQGRETQYF.

This clonotype was seen at least ten times. The gene calls are TRBV2 and TRBJ1-5; D is undetermined. V was cut by 5 bases and J by 4 bases, with 6 bases left in between. Looked up from germline, CDR1 is SNHLY and CDR2 is FYNNEI. The CDR3 totals 12 residues. The CDR3 coding sequence is TGTGCCAGCAGTCCCGATAATCAGCCCCAGCATTTT. Encoded protein: CASSPDNQPQHF.

The V call is TRBV10-3, the J call TRBJ2-4; no clear D gene. CDR3 size: 17 residues. Trimming removed 3 bases at V and 2 bases at J, with 17 bases between. Germline CDR1 and CDR2: ENHRY and SYGVKD. This CDR3 reads CAISDRRPGQPKNIQYF. CDR3 coding DNA: TGTGCCATCAGTGACCGACGTCCCGGGCAGCCCAAAAACATTCAGTACTTC.

This clonotype came up many times. The chain employs TRBV6-2 or TRBV6-3 and TRBJ2-7, with 7 bases matching TRBD1. V dropped 8 bases and J dropped 7; count of bases not matched to a gene: 11. The CDR3 contains 13 residues. Germline-derived CDR1 and CDR2 are MNHEY and SVGEGT. The CDR3 spells CASAEGQVEEQYF. CDR3 DNA: TGTGCCAGCGCTGAAGGACAGGTTGAAGAGCAGTACTTC.

This clonotype was observed many times. The genes are TRBV28 and TRBJ1-1; TRBD1 is a possible D gene (6 bases). The CDR3 consists of 14 residues. From germline, CDR1 is MDHEN and CDR2 SYDVKM. V gave up 4 bases and J gave up 4 bases, with 13 bases separating them. DNA of the CDR3: TGTGCCAGCAGTTCCTCTTACAGGGCCACTGAAGCTTTCTTT. Translating gives CASSSSYRATEAFF.

This clonotype was recorded at least ten times. V and J are TRBV7-9 and TRBJ2-7; D is unclear. V dropped 5 bases and J dropped 5 bases, with 13 bases sitting between them. The CDR3 runs to 13 residues. CDR1 and CDR2 from the germline V gene are SEHNR and FQNEAQ (reference sequence). The CDR3 sequence is CASSLDGADEQYF. In DNA, the CDR3 is TGTGCCAGCAGCCTGGACGGCGCAGACGAGCAGTACTTC.

This clonotype was seen ten or more times. The chain employs TRBV6-2 or TRBV6-3 and TRBJ2-6; TRBD1 matches at 12 bases. This CDR3 comprises 19 residues. From germline, CDR1 is MNHEY and CDR2 SVGEGT. V lost 4 bases, J lost 0 bases, and 7 bases stayed unmatched. The CDR3 nucleotides are TGTGCCAGCAGTTCCCCGGGGACAGGGGGCTCCTCTGGGGCCAACGTCCTGACTTTC. Its translation: CASSSPGTGGSSGANVLTF.

The sample holds many counts of this clonotype. V is TRBV5-5 and J is TRBJ2-7; a possible D gene is TRBD2 (6 bases). Germline V lookup: CDR1 SGHKS, CDR2 YYEKEE (reference sequence). CDR3 size: 14 residues. Trimming pared 5 bases from V and 4 bases from J, leaving 16 bases between. The chain's CDR3 is CASRVGTGVYEQYF. DNA of the CDR3: TGTGCCAGCAGGGTAGGGACTGGAGTATACGAGCAGTACTTC.

The chain couples TRBV6-1 to TRBJ1-5; D perhaps matches TRBD1 (5 bases). Germline assignment: CDR1 MNHNS and CDR2 SASEGT. This CDR3 is 15 amino acids long. Trimming shortened V by 5 bases and J by 3 bases, and 14 bases separated the two germline ends. CDR3 in DNA: TGTGCCAGCAGTCCCCCCGGCAGGGTCAATCAGCCCCAGCATTTT. It codes for CASSPPGRVNQPQHF.

This clonotype has at least ten counts. The gene calls are TRBV20-1 and TRBJ1-5; maybe TRBD1 (5 bases). CDR1 is DFQATT and CDR2 is SNEGSKA in the germline V gene (reference sequence). V lost 1 base to trimming and J lost 1 base, with 11 bases between them. The CDR3 extends over 15 amino acids. The CDR3 DNA is TGCAGTGCTAGAGCCCCGGGACGGAGCAATCAGCCCCAGCATTTT. As protein: CSARAPGRSNQPQHF.

This clonotype has a count of ten or more. The gene calls are TRBV5-1 and TRBJ2-7; unclear D gene. The V end was cut by 4 bases, the J end by 3 bases, with 17 bases between. CDR3 length: 15 residues. Germline V gives CDR1 SGHRS, CDR2 YFSETQ. The CDR3 sequence: CASSPVVSSGYEQYF. The CDR3 DNA follows: TGCGCCAGCAGCCCCGTCGTCTCTTCCGGCTACGAGCAGTACTTC.

This clonotype was observed at least ten times. The chain uses TRBV15 and TRBJ1-5, with TRBD1 identical over 9 bases. The length of the CDR3 is 13 residues. Germline CDR1 LNHNV, CDR2 YYDKDF (reference sequence). Trimming removed 5 bases from V and 10 bases from J; junction bases left unmatched: 6. As DNA, the CDR3 is TGTGCCACCAGCGGGACAGGGAGGGAACCCCAGCATTTT. Translating gives CATSGTGREPQHF.

This clonotype has ten or more counts. The rearrangement uses TRBV24-1 and TRBJ1-1; perhaps TRBD1 as D (5 bases). V lost 7 bases, J lost 7 bases, and 18 bases lay in between. Germline loops: CDR1 KGHDR, CDR2 SFDVKD. CDR3 length: 14 amino acids. CDR3 protein: CATSGPRGAFEAFF. DNA of the CDR3: TGTGCCACCAGCGGCCCAAGGGGAGCCTTTGAAGCTTTCTTT.